The clone carrying this T cell receptor beta chain has at least ten counts. Amplified TCR beta CDR3 regions derived from RNA transcripts. Carried out on the TCR CDR3, a first-round RT-PCR used the HTBI primer set. TCRdb independently ran MiXCR on the multiplex PCR reads; one entry per CDR3 protein. Altogether about 420,000 distinct CDR3 sequences are present, around 15% being singletons, with the ten largest covering 5.3%. This entry belongs to a study of T cells in Graves' hyperthyroidism and ophthalmopathy. V dropped 3 bases and J dropped 9; count of bases not matched to a gene: 6. CDR1 and CDR2 from the germline V gene are SGHRS and YFSETQ. This CDR3 comprises 14 residues.

This rearrangement joins TRBV5-1 to TRBJ2-7, with 13 bases matching TRBD2. The sequencing input was blood. The source is a woman aged 18-29 years with Graves' hyperthyroidism. This chain's CDR3 is CASSSGTSGVGQYF. The CDR3 DNA reads as TGCGCCAGCAGCTCCGGGACTAGCGGGGTCGGGCAGTACTTC.